This TCR beta chain is from a study of blood T cells in healthy people across ages. General study results and limits: There were more naive CD4+ cells and higher diversity in long-lived donors than in aged donors.

The CDR3 length is 15 residues. Germline V gene sequence: CDR1 MNHEY, CDR2 SVGEGT. The sample, about 9.2 milliliters of peripheral blood, was drawn from each donor. Details on this clonotype: The antigen remains unidentified.

It was with a sample-barcoded 5' primer and a J-beta primer mix that a second PCR of roughly 7 to 12 cycles was run. Researchers report that each sample yielded at least 3 million CDR3-containing paired-end reads. TCRdb independently ran MiXCR on the 5' RACE reads; one entry per CDR3 protein. The data contain fewer than 2 million distinct CDR3 sequences, 35% to 50% of them seen just once; the ten biggest clones take up under 30%. The chain recombines TRBV6-2 or TRBV6-3 with TRBJ2-5; TRBD1 agrees at 8 bases. The last part of the DNA fits TRBJ2-7 better; the J call may be wrong. The sequenced material came from blood. The clonotype was recovered from a human donor in good health. CDR3 nucleotides: TGTGCCAGCAGAGCACAGGGGGGTGGACCCTACGAGCAGTACTTC. It codes for CASRAQGGGPYEQYF.